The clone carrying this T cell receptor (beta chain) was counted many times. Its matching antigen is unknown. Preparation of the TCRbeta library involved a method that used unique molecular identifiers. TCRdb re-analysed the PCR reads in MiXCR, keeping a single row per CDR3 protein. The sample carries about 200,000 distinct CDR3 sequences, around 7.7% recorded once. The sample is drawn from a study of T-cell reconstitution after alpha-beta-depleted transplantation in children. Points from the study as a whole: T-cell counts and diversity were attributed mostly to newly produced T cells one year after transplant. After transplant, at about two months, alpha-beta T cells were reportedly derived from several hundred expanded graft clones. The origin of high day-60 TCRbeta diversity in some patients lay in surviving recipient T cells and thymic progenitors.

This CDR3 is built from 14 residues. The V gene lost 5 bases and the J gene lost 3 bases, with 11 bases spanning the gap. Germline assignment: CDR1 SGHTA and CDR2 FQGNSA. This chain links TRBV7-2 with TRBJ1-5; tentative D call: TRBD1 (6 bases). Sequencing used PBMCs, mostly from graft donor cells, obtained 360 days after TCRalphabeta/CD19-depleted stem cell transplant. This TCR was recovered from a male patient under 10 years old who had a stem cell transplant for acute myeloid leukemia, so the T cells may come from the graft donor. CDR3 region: CASSPGTNNQPQHF. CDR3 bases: TGTGCCAGCAGCCCCGGGACAAACAATCAGCCCCAGCATTTT.